The rows below give T cell receptor beta chains drawn from one sample of a study of T-cell reconstitution after alpha-beta-depleted transplantation in children. One entry per CDR3 protein results from TCRdb running MiXCR on the PCR reads. The sample has about 200,000 distinct CDR3 sequences, approximately 6.3% seen once. The sample here was PBMCs, taken before TCRalphabeta/CD19-depleted stem cell transplant. The receptors derive from a boy younger than 10 with acute lymphoblastic leukemia, due to receive a stem cell transplant. CDR3s include the opening cysteine and the closing phenylalanine or tryptophan. D genes are given only for firm matches. Size tells how often a clone was seen (once, few, many) or the class of an expanded clone, and some rows leave it out.

d_call j_call v_call clone_size cdr3_aa cdr3_nt
TRBD2 TRBJ2-3 TRBV20-1 many CSARTHLAGGPSTQYF TGCAGTGCCAGAACTCACTTAGCGGGGGGCCCGAGTACGCAGTATTTT
. TRBJ2-5 TRBV11-3 few CASSKGVGQETQYF TGTGCCAGCAGCAAGGGTGTTGGCCAAGAGACCCAGTACTTC
. TRBJ2-5 TRBV6-5 . CANSYSTGPPQETQYF TGTGCCAACAGTTACTCCACAGGGCCGCCACAAGAGACCCAGTACTTC
. TRBJ2-7 TRBV27 many CASSSMGAGVSYEQYF TGTGCCAGCAGTTCAATGGGGGCGGGAGTATCTTACGAGCAGTACTTC
TRBD1 TRBJ2-7 TRBV7-9 . CASSLGEGQGPAYEQYF TGTGCCAGCAGCTTAGGAGAGGGACAGGGACCAGCCTACGAGCAGTACTTC
. TRBJ2-6 TRBV20-1 . CSAYRVGANVLTF TGCAGTGCTTACAGGGTTGGGGCCAACGTCCTGACTTTC
. TRBJ2-3 TRBV4-3 many CASSQVAGLGTDTQYF TGCGCCAGCAGCCAAGTTGCTGGGTTGGGCACAGATACGCAGTATTTT
TRBD1 TRBJ1-2 TRBV20-1 few CSARGGQGAPGYTF TGCAGTGCTAGAGGGGGGCAGGGGGCGCCCGGCTACACCTTC
. TRBJ2-5 TRBV6-5 . CASSPPGVQETQYF TGTGCCAGCAGTCCTCCAGGGGTGCAGGAGACCCAGTACTTC
. TRBJ1-3 TRBV7-2 few CASSLLSGNTIYF TGTGCCAGCAGCTTGCTCTCTGGAAACACCATATATTTT